This T cell receptor (beta chain) was captured in a study of graft-versus-host responses after intestinal transplantation. At the level of the study: Each of the recipients got a multivisceral, liver-intestinal, or isolated intestinal transplant. All of the recipients had induction that used anti-thymocyte globulin, then tacrolimus and steroids for roughly three years. Findings of the study overall: Recipient marrow harbored GvH clones, some of which surfaced first in ileum or blood.

Marrow after transplant was taken from the posterior iliac crest or another site. Note on this clone: The antigen is not known.

This CDR3 is 14 amino acids long. With 1 base removed from V and 9 bases from J, the gap between germline ends came to 13 bases. Per the germline V gene, CDR1 is MGHRA and CDR2 is YSYEKL. TCRdb's table, derived via immunoSEQ multiplex PCR, lists solely in-frame clones and lacks some. The profile shows some 70,000 clones, approximately 92% of them singletons. The chain uses TRBV4-1 and TRBJ1-5; D possibly corresponds to TRBD1 (6 bases). Sequenced here: bone marrow, sampled 700 to 850 days after intestinal transplantation. This clonotype originated in a human patient who received an intestinal transplant, so some T cells may come from the graft donor. The CDR3 DNA sequence: TGCGCCAGCAGCCAAGGACAACTACAGGGGCCCCAGCATTTT. Translated, it gives CASSQGQLQGPQHF.